This T cell receptor beta chain is from a study of T cells after yellow fever vaccination. This CDR3 is 16 amino acids long. Germline V gene lookup returns CDR1 SGHRS and CDR2 YFSETQ. After removal of 4 bases from V and 4 bases from J, the junction contained 13 bases not matched to a gene. TCRdb itself ran the 5' RACE reads through MiXCR, one entry per CDR3 protein. The table records 250,000 to 400,000 distinct CDR3 sequences, roughly 3.9% of them present only once. This clonotype was recorded a few times. The sample consisted of PBMCs, taken 5 days after the yellow fever booster vaccination. The sequence came from a man aged 18-30 years who received the YFV17D yellow fever vaccine. The chain has TRBV5-1 and TRBJ2-7, with 8 positions matching TRBD1. The CDR3 sequence is CASSLDPGQVGYEQYV. The DNA for the CDR3 is TGCGCCAGCAGCCTCGATCCGGGACAGGTTGGATACGAGCAGTACGTC.